Presented here are 28 T cell receptor beta chains from one specimen sequenced in a study of T-cell memory formation after mild COVID-19. TCRdb independently ran MiXCR on the 5' RACE reads; one entry per CDR3 protein. The table lists 250,000 to 400,000 distinct CDR3 sequences, roughly 13% of them singletons. What was sequenced was PBMCs or a T cell subset sorted from them (not recorded which). The origin of the receptors is a man between 18 and 35 years old who had mild COVID-19 (a few samples of this study predate the infection). Cell type and time point are not known.

This clonotype came up a few times. V is TRBV30 and J is TRBJ1-3; unclear D gene. There are 14 residues in the CDR3. Trimming cost V 5 bases and J 2 bases, with 13 bases left between them. Germline values: CDR1 GTSNPN, CDR2 SVGIG (reference sequence). The CDR3 sequence: CAWGPLSPGNTIYF. CDR3 nucleotides: TGTGCCTGGGGGCCTCTCTCCCCTGGAAACACCATATATTTT.

The chain links TRBV27 to TRBJ1-1, with 8 positions matching TRBD1. This CDR3 has 14 residues. Germline CDR1 and CDR2: MNHEY and SMNVEV (reference sequence). The V segment lost 5 bases and the J segment 4 bases; nucleotides outside the gene matches: 6. The CDR3 sequence is CASSEGQGFTEAFF. The CDR3 coding sequence is TGTGCCAGCAGTGAAGGACAGGGATTCACTGAAGCTTTCTTT.

The chain uses TRBV7-9 and TRBJ1-2; D is undetermined. Germline assignment: CDR1 SEHNR and CDR2 FQNEAQ (reference sequence). The CDR3 runs to 15 residues. Trimming took 3 bases from V and 5 from J, leaving 16 bases between them. Here the CDR3 reads CASSFDLTGGYGYTF. Written as DNA, the CDR3 is TGTGCCAGCAGCTTCGACCTAACTGGCGGATATGGCTACACCTTC.

The chain combines TRBV7-2 with TRBJ2-3, with 7 bases that match TRBD1. Per the germline V gene, CDR1 is SGHTA and CDR2 is FQGNSA. The CDR3 covers 16 residues. V shed 1 base, J shed 2 bases, and the junction held 6 bases outside the gene matches. CDR3 DNA: TGTGCCAGCAGCTTAGGAGGGGGCGCTTTCACAGATACGCAGTATTTT. Translated, it gives CASSLGGGAFTDTQYF.

The chain employs TRBV5-4 and TRBJ1-2, with D maybe TRBD1 (6 bases). Germline V CDR1 and CDR2: SGHNT, YYREEE (reference sequence). Trimming left V 2 bases short and J 9 bases short, with 20 bases between. This CDR3 has 15 amino acids. The CDR3 loop reads CASSFAGGTLRSYTF. Written as DNA, the CDR3 is TGTGCCAGCAGCTTTGCCGGTGGGACACTGCGTAGCTACACCTTC.

A few counts support this clonotype. The chain carries TRBV27 and TRBJ1-2; D may be TRBD1 (6 bases). Germline CDR1 MNHEY, CDR2 SMNVEV (reference sequence). The CDR3 is 13 amino acids. Trimming took 2 bases from V and 3 from J, leaving 7 bases between them. In nucleotides, the CDR3 is TGTGCCAGCAGTTTAACAGGGTACTATGGCTACACCTTC. This translates into CASSLTGYYGYTF.

The chain has TRBV5-1 and TRBJ2-7; the match to TRBD2 covers 9 bases. Germline V gene lookup returns CDR1 SGHRS and CDR2 YFSETQ. With 3 bases clipped from V and 2 bases from J, the junction kept 6 bases outside the gene matches. This CDR3 has 15 residues. CDR3 sequence (DNA): TGCGCCAGCAGCTACAGACTAGCGGTGACCTACGAGCAGTACTTC. It codes for CASSYRLAVTYEQYF.

This clonotype was observed a few times. The chain carries TRBV7-2 and TRBJ2-3, with D perhaps matching TRBD1 or TRBD2 (6 bases each). The CDR3 consists of 14 residues. The V gene lost 9 bases and the J gene lost 6 bases, with 19 bases spanning the gap. Germline lookup yields CDR1 SGHTA and CDR2 FQGNSA. Written as DNA, the CDR3 is TGTGCCAGTAGCCGGAGGGGGGCCCCGGATACGCAGTATTTT. Translating it yields CASSRRGAPDTQYF.

This chain links TRBV7-9 with TRBJ2-2, with D possibly TRBD1 on 6 matching bases. Trimming stripped 5 bases from V and 5 bases from J, with 15 bases between. The V gene's germline CDR1 is SEHNR and CDR2 FQNEAQ (reference sequence). This CDR3 comprises 15 residues. The CDR3 nucleotides are TGTGCCAGCAGCAACCGTGCCGGGACAACCGGGGAGCTGTTTTTT. Translation: CASSNRAGTTGELFF.

There are a few counts of this clonotype. The chain combines TRBV7-8 with TRBJ2-3; D is possibly TRBD2 (6 bases). CDR1 and CDR2 (germline): SGHVS, FQNEAQ. This CDR3 is 15 amino acids long. V was cut by 1 base and J by 4 bases, with 12 bases left in between. The CDR3 is CASSLEVGTSDTQYF. CDR3 bases: TGTGCCAGCAGCTTAGAGGTGGGGACTTCAGATACGCAGTATTTT.

The chain uses TRBV6-6 and TRBJ2-3; D perhaps matches TRBD2 (6 bases). CDR1 and CDR2 (germline): MNHNY, SVGAGI (reference sequence). The CDR3 runs 15 residues. Between the trimmed V and J ends, which lost 9 bases and 1 base, there was a span of 17 bases. CDR3 loop: CASRFASGGTDTQYF. In DNA, the CDR3 is TGTGCCAGTCGATTTGCCTCGGGGGGCACAGATACGCAGTATTTT.

This clonotype appeared a few times. This CDR3 reads CASSNRQNYLGGAFF. DNA for the CDR3: TGTGCCAGCAGTAACAGGCAGAACTACCTGGGGGGAGCTTTCTTT. The chain couples TRBV6-5 to TRBJ1-1, with D possibly TRBD1 on 5 matching bases. The germline V gene encodes CDR1 MNHEY and CDR2 SVGAGI. The CDR3 totals 15 residues. Trimming pared 5 bases from V and 10 bases from J, leaving 23 bases between.

V is TRBV5-4 and J is TRBJ1-4; no firm D call. The germline gives CDR1 SGHNT, CDR2 YYREEE (reference sequence). Trimming shortened V by 3 bases and J by 6 bases, and 15 bases separated the two germline ends. This CDR3 is built from 15 residues. The CDR3 here is CASSYAGPKDEKLFF. CDR3 coding DNA: TGTGCCAGCAGCTACGCCGGGCCAAAGGATGAAAAACTGTTTTTT.

V is TRBV2 and J is TRBJ1-2; no clear D gene. V was pared by 4 bases and J by 14 bases, with 17 bases between. CDR3 length equals 12 residues. Germline CDR1 SNHLY, CDR2 FYNNEI. For the CDR3, the DNA is TGTGCCAGCAGTGGGCAGAATTATGGCTGGACCTTC. This encodes CASSGQNYGWTF.

J is TRBJ2-3 and V is TRBV3-1; 7 bases are a match to TRBD1. Trimming cost V 1 base and J 4 bases; bases outside gene matches: 2. Germline CDR1 and CDR2: LGHDT and YNNKEL (reference sequence). The CDR3 is made up of 14 amino acids. The CDR3 bases are TGTGCCAGCAGCCAAGTACAGGGGCCAGATACGCAGTATTTT. It yields the protein CASSQVQGPDTQYF.

J is TRBJ2-1 and V is TRBV9; D is unresolved. There are 12 residues in the CDR3. Trimming left V 2 bases short and J 10 bases short, with 10 bases between. CDR1 and CDR2 from the germline V gene are SGDLS and YYNGEE. This CDR3 is CASSVRTGEQFF. The DNA of the CDR3 is TGTGCCAGCAGCGTTCGGACCGGAGAGCAGTTCTTC.

J is TRBJ2-7 and V is TRBV28, with 7 bases that match TRBD1. CDR1 is MDHEN and CDR2 is SYDVKM in the germline V gene. This CDR3 spans 14 amino acids. V lost 5 bases, J lost 2 bases, and 6 bases stayed unmatched. The CDR3 DNA sequence: TGTGCCAGCAGTCCCGGACAGGAACCCTACGAGCAGTACGTC. This encodes CASSPGQEPYEQYV.

A few counts support this clonotype. This sequence joins TRBV11-2 and TRBJ2-3; D unclear. Trimming took 1 base from V and 2 from J, leaving 16 bases between them. CDR3 length: 17 residues. Germline loops: CDR1 SGHAT, CDR2 FQNNGV. The CDR3: CASSLGITDPFTDTQYF. In DNA, the CDR3 is TGTGCCAGCAGCTTAGGCATTACAGACCCCTTCACAGATACGCAGTATTTT.

This clonotype showed up just a few times. V gene TRBV12-3 or TRBV12-4 combines with J gene TRBJ2-2, with D possibly matching TRBD2 (5 bases). The CDR3 loop spans 15 amino acids. The V gene lost 0 bases and the J gene lost 1 base, with 6 bases spanning the gap. The DNA of the CDR3 is TGTGCCAGCAGTTTAGCGGGGAGGAACACCGGGGAGCTGTTTTTT. Translating gives CASSLAGRNTGELFF.

This clonotype was recorded at least ten times. The chain couples TRBV5-1 to TRBJ2-6; no firm D call. The CDR3 runs 15 residues. CDR1 is SGHRS, CDR2 YFSETQ, per germline. Deletions cut 0 bases from V and 0 bases from J, with 4 bases between. The CDR3 here is CASSLADSGANVLTF. Written as DNA, the CDR3 is TGCGCCAGCAGCTTGGCTGACTCTGGGGCCAACGTCCTGACTTTC.

There are a few counts of this clonotype. The chain joins TRBV5-1 to TRBJ2-2; 11 bases are shared with TRBD2. After removal of 1 base from V and 0 bases from J, the junction contained 2 bases not matched to a gene. There are 17 residues in the CDR3. Looked up from germline, CDR1 is SGHRS and CDR2 is YFSETQ. The CDR3 DNA follows: TGCGCCAGCAGCTTGCCTAGCGGGGGGACGAACACCGGGGAGCTGTTTTTT. It specifies CASSLPSGGTNTGELFF. Full variable domain (rest looked up from reference TRBV5-1 and TRBJ2-2): KAGVTQTPRYLIKTRGQQVTLSCSPISGHRSVSWYQQTPGQGLQFLFEYFSETQRNKGNFPGRFSGRQFSNSRSEMNVSTLELGDSALYLCASSLPSGGTNTGELFFGEGSRLTVL.

In its sample, this clonotype was seen many times. The chain uses TRBV7-2 and TRBJ2-5; possible D gene TRBD1, 5 bases. CDR3 size: 15 residues. Trimming took off 4 bases at V and 0 bases at J, with 12 bases between the two ends. Looked up from germline, CDR1 is SGHTA and CDR2 is FQGNSA. In DNA form, the CDR3 reads TGTGCCAGCAGCTCAGGGTCGTGGTACCAAGAGACCCAGTACTTC. Its protein is CASSSGSWYQETQYF.

This clonotype was recorded a few times. V usage is TRBV9 and J usage is TRBJ2-1, with D uncertain. CDR3 length: 15 residues. CDR1 is SGDLS and CDR2 is YYNGEE in the germline V gene. The ends were cut back, 4 bases at V and 4 bases at J, with 15 bases in the middle. The CDR3 region is CASSPLTGLYNEQFF. CDR3 coding DNA: TGTGCCAGCAGCCCTCTAACTGGGCTTTACAATGAGCAGTTCTTC. Full variable domain (rest looked up from reference TRBV9 and TRBJ2-1): DSGVTQTPKHLITATGQRVTLRCSPRSGDLSVYWYQQSLDQGLQFLIQYYNGEERAKGNILERFSAQQFPDLHSELNLSSLELGDSALYFCASSPLTGLYNEQFFGPGTRLTVL.

At least ten counts were recorded for this clonotype. The chain combines TRBV20-1 with TRBJ1-5; a possible D gene is TRBD1 (5 bases). Trimming shortened V by 0 bases and J by 4 bases, and 10 bases separated the two germline ends. Germline CDR1 DFQATT, CDR2 SNEGSKA (reference sequence). The CDR3 is made up of 14 amino acids. The CDR3 here is CSARDGRENQPQHF. CDR3 DNA sequence: TGCAGTGCTAGAGATGGCAGGGAGAATCAGCCCCAGCATTTT.

This clonotype was seen at least ten times. The chain couples TRBV4-3 to TRBJ2-3; D unclear. Between the trimmed V and J ends, which lost 0 bases and 8 bases, there was a span of 9 bases. The CDR3 sequence is 13 residues long. Per the germline V gene, CDR1 is LGHNA and CDR2 is YSLEER. CDR3 bases: TGCGCCAGCAGCCAAGATGTGGGTTTTACGCAGTATTTT. Protein: CASSQDVGFTQYF.

This clonotype showed up just a few times. The V gene is TRBV11-2, the J gene TRBJ2-7, with a possible D match to TRBD2 (6 bases). This CDR3 has 14 residues. V shed 5 bases and J shed 2 bases, with 13 bases lying between them. Looked up from germline, CDR1 is SGHAT and CDR2 is FQNNGV. CDR3 nucleotides: TGTGCCAGCAGCCGTGCGGGAACGGCCTACGAGCAGTACTTC. This translates into CASSRAGTAYEQYF.

The gene calls are TRBV28 and TRBJ2-7; 9 bases are shared with TRBD1. The CDR3 totals 16 residues. CDR1 and CDR2 from the germline V gene are MDHEN and SYDVKM. The junction had 11 bases not matched to a gene; V was cut back by 6 bases and J by 2 bases. CDR3 amino acids: CASSPRGWTGAYEQYV. CDR3 nucleotides: TGTGCCAGCAGCCCGCGAGGCTGGACAGGGGCCTACGAGCAGTACGTC.

V and J are TRBV5-4 and TRBJ1-2, with 10 bases that match TRBD1. Germline CDR1 and CDR2: SGHNT and YYREEE (reference sequence). The CDR3 covers 15 residues. V was pared by 4 bases and J by 4 bases, with 7 bases of the junction left unmatched. The DNA for the CDR3 is TGTGCCAGCAGCAAAGGGGACAGGGGTCCCTATGGCTACACCTTC. The encoded protein is CASSKGDRGPYGYTF.